The source of this T cell receptor beta chain is a study of shared clonotypes between healthy human individuals. Using immunoSEQ multiplex PCR, the repertoire was profiled, and TCRdb retains in-frame clones only, with some absent. This sample has over a million clones, with about 96% found just once. The trim removed 0 bases at V and 6 bases at J, leaving 8 bases unmatched. Germline V CDR1 and CDR2: SGDLS, YYNGEE. The CDR3 runs 15 residues. The clonotype comes from a man aged 25-45 years in good health. This chain connects TRBV9 to TRBJ2-7; 8 bases align to TRBD2. Input material: naive CD4+ T cells sorted from blood. This sample's subset: CD45RA+ positively selected. The CDR3 spells CASSVGSGGPAEQYF. The CDR3 nucleotides are TGTGCCAGCAGCGTAGGATCGGGAGGGCCGGCCGAGCAGTACTTC.